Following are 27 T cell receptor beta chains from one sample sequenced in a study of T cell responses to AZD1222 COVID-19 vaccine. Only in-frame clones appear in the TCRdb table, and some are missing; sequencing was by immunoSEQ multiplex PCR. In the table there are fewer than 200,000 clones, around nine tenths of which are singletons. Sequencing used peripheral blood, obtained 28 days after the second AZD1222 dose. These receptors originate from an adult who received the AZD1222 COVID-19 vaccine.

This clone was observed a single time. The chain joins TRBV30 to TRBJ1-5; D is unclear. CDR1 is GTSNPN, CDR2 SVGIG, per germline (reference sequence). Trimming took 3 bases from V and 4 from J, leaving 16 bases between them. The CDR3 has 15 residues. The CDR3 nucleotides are TGTGCCTGGAGCCAACGAGGCCCGCAGAATCAGCCCCAGCATTTT. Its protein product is CAWSQRGPQNQPQHF. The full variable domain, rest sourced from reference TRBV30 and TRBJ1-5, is SQTIHQWPATLVQPVGSPLSLECTVEGTSNPNLYWYRQAAGRGLQLLFYSVGIGQISSEVPQNLSASRPQDRQFILSSKKLLLSDSGFYLCAWSQRGPQNQPQHFGDGTRLSIL.

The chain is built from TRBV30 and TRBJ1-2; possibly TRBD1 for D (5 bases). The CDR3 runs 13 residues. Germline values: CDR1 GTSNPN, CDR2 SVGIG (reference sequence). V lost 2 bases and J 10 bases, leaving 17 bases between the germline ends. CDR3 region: CAWSLGTGIVYTF. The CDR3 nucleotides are TGTGCCTGGAGTCTAGGGACTGGGATAGTCTACACCTTC.

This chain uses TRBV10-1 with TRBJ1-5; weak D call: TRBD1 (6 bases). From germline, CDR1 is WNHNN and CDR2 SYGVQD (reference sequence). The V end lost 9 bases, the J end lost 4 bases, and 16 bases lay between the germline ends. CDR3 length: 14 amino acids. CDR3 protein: CARRTAFINQPQHF. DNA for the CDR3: TGCGCCAGGAGGACAGCGTTCATTAATCAGCCCCAGCATTTT.

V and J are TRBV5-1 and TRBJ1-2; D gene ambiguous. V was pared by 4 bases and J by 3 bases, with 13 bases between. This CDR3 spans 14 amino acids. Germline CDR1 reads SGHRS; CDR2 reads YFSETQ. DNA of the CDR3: TGCGCCAGCAGCCTGACGACGGGCGACTATGGCTACACCTTC. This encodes CASSLTTGDYGYTF.

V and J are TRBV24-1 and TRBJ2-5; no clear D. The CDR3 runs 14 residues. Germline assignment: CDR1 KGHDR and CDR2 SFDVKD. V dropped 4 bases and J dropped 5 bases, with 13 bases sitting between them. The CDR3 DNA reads TGTGCCACCAGTGACCGAACGGTCCGGGAGACCCAGTACTTC. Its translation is CATSDRTVRETQYF.

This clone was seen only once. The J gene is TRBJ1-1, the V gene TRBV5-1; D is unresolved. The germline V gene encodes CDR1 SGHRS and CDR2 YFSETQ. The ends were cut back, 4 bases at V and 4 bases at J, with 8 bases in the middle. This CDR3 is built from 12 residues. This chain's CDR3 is CASSRPGTEAFF. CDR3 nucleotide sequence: TGCGCCAGCAGCCGTCCGGGCACTGAAGCTTTCTTT.

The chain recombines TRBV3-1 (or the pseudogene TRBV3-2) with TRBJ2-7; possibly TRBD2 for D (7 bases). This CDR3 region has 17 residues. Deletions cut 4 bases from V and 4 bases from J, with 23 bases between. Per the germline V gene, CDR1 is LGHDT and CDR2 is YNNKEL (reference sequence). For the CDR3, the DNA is TGTGCCAGCAGCCCCCTTTATGTGAGGGGGGGTTTTTACGAGCAGTACTTC. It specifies CASSPLYVRGGFYEQYF.

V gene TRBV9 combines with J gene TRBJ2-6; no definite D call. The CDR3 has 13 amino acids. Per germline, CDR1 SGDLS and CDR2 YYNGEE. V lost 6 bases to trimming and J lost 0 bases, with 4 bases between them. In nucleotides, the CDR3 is TGTGCCAGCACCCGCTCTGGGGCCAACGTCCTGACTTTC. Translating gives CASTRSGANVLTF.

The CDR3 DNA sequence: TGTGCCATCCGGTCGGCGGGGGGGCCTAATACGCAGTATTTT. Amino acids: CAIRSAGGPNTQYF. The chain links TRBV10-3 to TRBJ2-3, with TRBD2 identical over 9 bases. Looked up from germline, CDR1 is ENHRY and CDR2 is SYGVKD. The CDR3 has 14 amino acids. Germline trimming cut 8 bases from V and 7 bases from J; bases unmatched to any gene: 10.

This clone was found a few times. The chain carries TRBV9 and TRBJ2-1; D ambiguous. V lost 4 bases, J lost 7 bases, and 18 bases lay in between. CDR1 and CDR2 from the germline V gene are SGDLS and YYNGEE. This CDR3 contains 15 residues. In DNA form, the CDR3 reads TGTGCCAGCAGCCTGACCGCGGTCCCTGTGAATGAGCAGTTCTTC. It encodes CASSLTAVPVNEQFF. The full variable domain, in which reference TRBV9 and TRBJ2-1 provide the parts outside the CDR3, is DSGVTQTPKHLITATGQRVTLRCSPRSGDLSVYWYQQSLDQGLQFLIQYYNGEERAKGNILERFSAQQFPDLHSELNLSSLELGDSALYFCASSLTAVPVNEQFFGPGTRLTVL.

The CDR3 DNA follows: TGCAGCGTTGAAGTAACGTCGTCTAACTATGGCTACACCTTC. Translating it yields CSVEVTSSNYGYTF. The chain combines TRBV29-1 with TRBJ1-2; D is undetermined. From germline, CDR1 is SQVTM and CDR2 ANQGSEA. Trimming stripped 1 base from V and 0 bases from J, with 9 bases between. The CDR3 totals 14 residues.

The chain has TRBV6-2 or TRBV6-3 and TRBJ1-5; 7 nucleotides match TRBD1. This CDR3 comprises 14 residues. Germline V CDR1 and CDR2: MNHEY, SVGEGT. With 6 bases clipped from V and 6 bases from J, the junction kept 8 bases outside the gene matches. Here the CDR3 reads CASSLSTGSQPQHF. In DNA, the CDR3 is TGTGCCAGCAGCCTCTCGACAGGGAGTCAGCCCCAGCATTTT.

This CDR3 is CASSPPGWTGLYEQYF. The CDR3 DNA reads as TGTGCCAGCTCACCACCTGGATGGACAGGGCTCTACGAGCAGTACTTC. The rearrangement links TRBV18 to TRBJ2-7; 8 bases are a match to TRBD1. Germline CDR1 reads KGHSH; CDR2 reads LQKENI. V lost 0 bases to trimming and J lost 3 bases; unmatched junction nucleotides: 7. This CDR3 is built from 16 residues.

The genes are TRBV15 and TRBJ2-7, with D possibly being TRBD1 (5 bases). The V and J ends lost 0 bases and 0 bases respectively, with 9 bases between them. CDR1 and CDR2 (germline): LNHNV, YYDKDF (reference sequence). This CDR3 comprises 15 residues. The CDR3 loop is CATSRDRVNSYEQYF. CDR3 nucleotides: TGTGCCACCAGCAGAGACAGGGTAAACTCCTACGAGCAGTACTTC.

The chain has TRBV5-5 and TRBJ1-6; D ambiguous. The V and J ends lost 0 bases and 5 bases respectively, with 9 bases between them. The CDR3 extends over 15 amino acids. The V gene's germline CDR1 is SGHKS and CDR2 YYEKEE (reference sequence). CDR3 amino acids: CASSLEPIDNSPLHF. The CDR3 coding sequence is TGTGCCAGCAGCTTGGAACCAATCGATAATTCACCCCTCCACTTT.

In DNA form, the CDR3 reads TGTGCCAGCAGCAAGTGGGGGATTGGGTCAGATACGCAGTATTTT. Translated, it gives CASSKWGIGSDTQYF. V and J are TRBV3-1 (or the pseudogene TRBV3-2) and TRBJ2-3, with D perhaps being TRBD1 or TRBD2 (5 bases each). Trimming cost V 5 bases and J 4 bases, with 16 bases left between them. The CDR3 spans 15 residues. The germline CDR1 and CDR2 sequences are LGHDT and YNNKEL (reference sequence).

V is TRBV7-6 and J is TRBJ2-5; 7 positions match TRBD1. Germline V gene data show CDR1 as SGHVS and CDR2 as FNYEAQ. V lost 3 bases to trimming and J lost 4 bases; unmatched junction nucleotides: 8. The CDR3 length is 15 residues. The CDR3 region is CASSFSGTVLETQYF. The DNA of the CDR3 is TGTGCCAGCAGCTTCTCCGGGACAGTCCTAGAGACCCAGTACTTC.

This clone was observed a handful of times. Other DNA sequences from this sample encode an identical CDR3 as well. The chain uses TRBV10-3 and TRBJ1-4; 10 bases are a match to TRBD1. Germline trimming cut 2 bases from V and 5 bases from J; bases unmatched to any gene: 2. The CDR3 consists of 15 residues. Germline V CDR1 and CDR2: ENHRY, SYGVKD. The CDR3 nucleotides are TGTGCCATCAGTGAGCCGGGACAGGGGAATGAAAAACTGTTTTTT. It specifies CAISEPGQGNEKLFF.

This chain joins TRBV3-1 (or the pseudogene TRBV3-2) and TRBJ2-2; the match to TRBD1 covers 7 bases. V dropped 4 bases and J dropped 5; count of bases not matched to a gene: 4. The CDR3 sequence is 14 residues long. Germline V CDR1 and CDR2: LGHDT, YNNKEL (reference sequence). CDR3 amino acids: CASSLGQRTGELFF. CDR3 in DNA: TGTGCCAGCAGCCTGGGACAGAGAACCGGGGAGCTGTTTTTT.

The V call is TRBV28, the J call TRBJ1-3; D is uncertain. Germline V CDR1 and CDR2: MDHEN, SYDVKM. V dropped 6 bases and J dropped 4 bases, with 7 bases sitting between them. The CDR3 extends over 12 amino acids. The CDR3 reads CASRRGGNTIYF. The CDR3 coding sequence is TGTGCCAGCAGAAGAGGGGGAAACACCATATATTTT.

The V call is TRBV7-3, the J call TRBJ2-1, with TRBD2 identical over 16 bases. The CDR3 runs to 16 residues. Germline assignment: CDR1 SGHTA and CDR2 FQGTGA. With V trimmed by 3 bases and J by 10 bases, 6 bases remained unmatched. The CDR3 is CASSFGTSGGADEQFF. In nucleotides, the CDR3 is TGTGCCAGCAGCTTCGGGACTAGCGGGGGGGCGGACGAGCAGTTCTTC.

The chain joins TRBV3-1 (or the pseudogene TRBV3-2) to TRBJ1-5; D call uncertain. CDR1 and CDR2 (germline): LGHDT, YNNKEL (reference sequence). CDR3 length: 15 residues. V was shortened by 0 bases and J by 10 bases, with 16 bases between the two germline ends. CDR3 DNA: TGTGCCAGCAGCCAAGAAGCCGGCGGGATCTCACCCCAGCATTTT. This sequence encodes CASSQEAGGISPQHF.

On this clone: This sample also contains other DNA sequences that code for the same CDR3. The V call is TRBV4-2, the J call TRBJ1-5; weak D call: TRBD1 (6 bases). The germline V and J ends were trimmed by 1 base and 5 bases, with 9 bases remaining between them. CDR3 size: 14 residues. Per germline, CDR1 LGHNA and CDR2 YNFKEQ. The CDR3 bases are TGTGCCAGCAGCCAAGGGGAGGGGGATCAGCCCCAGCATTTT. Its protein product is CASSQGEGDQPQHF.

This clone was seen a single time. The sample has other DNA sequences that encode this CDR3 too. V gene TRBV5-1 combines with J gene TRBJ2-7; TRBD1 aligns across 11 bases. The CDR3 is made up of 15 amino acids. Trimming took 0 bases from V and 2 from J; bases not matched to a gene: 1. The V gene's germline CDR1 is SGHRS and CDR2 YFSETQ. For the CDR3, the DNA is TGCGCCAGCAGCTTGGAGGGACAGGGGGCCTACGAGCAGTACTTC. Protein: CASSLEGQGAYEQYF. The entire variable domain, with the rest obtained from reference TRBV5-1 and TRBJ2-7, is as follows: KAGVTQTPRYLIKTRGQQVTLSCSPISGHRSVSWYQQTPGQGLQFLFEYFSETQRNKGNFPGRFSGRQFSNSRSEMNVSTLELGDSALYLCASSLEGQGAYEQYFGPGTRLTVT.

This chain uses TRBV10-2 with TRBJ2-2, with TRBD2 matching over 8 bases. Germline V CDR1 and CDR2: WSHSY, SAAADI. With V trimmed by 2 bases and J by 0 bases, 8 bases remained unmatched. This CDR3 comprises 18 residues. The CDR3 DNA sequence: TGCGCCAGCAGTGAGAGGGGTAGCGGGGCACCGAACACCGGGGAGCTGTTTTTT. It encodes CASSERGSGAPNTGELFF.

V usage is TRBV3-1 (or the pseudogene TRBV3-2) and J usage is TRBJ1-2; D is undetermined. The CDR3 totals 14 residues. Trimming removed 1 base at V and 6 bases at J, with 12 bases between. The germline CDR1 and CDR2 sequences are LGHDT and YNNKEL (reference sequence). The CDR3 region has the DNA TGTGCCAGCAGCCAAGGACTTGAGAGGGATGGCTACACCTTC. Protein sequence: CASSQGLERDGYTF.

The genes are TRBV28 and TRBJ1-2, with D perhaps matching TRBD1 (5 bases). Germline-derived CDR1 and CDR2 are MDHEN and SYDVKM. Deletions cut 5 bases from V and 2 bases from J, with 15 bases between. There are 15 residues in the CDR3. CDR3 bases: TGTGCCAGCAGTACCCTCGGGACCGCAAACTATGGCTACACCTTC. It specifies CASSTLGTANYGYTF.